These 32 T cell receptor beta chains were all obtained from the same sample, sequenced in a study of blood T cells in healthy people across ages. Alongside a J-beta primer mix, a sample-barcoded 5' primer served in a second PCR lasting about 6 to 11 cycles. One entry per CDR3 protein results from TCRdb running MiXCR on the 5' RACE reads. The sample comprises more than 900,000 distinct CDR3 sequences, approximately 32% of which are singletons, and roughly 10% rests with the top ten. This sample also appeared in a second study, on T cells of mothers and their children.

The sequenced sample was blood. The receptors come from a woman between 35 and 50 years old in good health.

This chain connects TRBV12-3 or TRBV12-4 to TRBJ2-5; 10 bases are a match to TRBD2. This CDR3 spans 16 amino acids. J gave up 11 bases and V 7 bases, and 19 bases lay outside the gene matches. CDR3 amino acids: CASTPVFSGGYDEQYF. The CDR3 DNA follows: TGTGCCAGCACCCCGGTGTTTAGCGGGGGGTACGATGAGCAGTACTTC.

The chain is built from TRBV9 and TRBJ2-7; possibly TRBD2 for D (5 bases). The V and J ends lost 0 bases and 3 bases respectively, with 10 bases between them. From germline, CDR1 is SGDLS and CDR2 YYNGEE. The length of the CDR3 is 14 residues. The CDR3 is CASSVGAGLYEQYF. CDR3 DNA: TGTGCCAGCAGCGTAGGGGCTGGACTCTACGAGCAGTACTTC.

V usage is TRBV5-1 and J usage is TRBJ1-1, with 7 bases fitting TRBD1. The CDR3 has 15 residues. The V gene end was trimmed by 0 bases and the J gene end by 3 bases; junction bases not matched to a gene: 5. Looked up from germline, CDR1 is SGHRS and CDR2 is YFSETQ. The CDR3 loop is CASSLDRTGYTEAFF. The CDR3 coding sequence is TGCGCCAGCAGCTTGGATAGGACAGGATACACTGAAGCTTTCTTT.

The chain is built from TRBV30 and TRBJ2-3, with TRBD2 matching 9 bases. The CDR3 loop spans 15 amino acids. Germline CDR1 GTSNPN, CDR2 SVGIG (reference sequence). Trimming removed 2 bases from V and 1 base from J; junction bases left unmatched: 4. The CDR3 sequence: CAWSRTSVRTDTQYF. DNA of the CDR3: TGTGCCTGGAGTCGGACTAGCGTCCGCACAGATACGCAGTATTTT.

The V call is TRBV15, the J call TRBJ1-6; D may be TRBD1 (5 bases). V lost 9 bases and J 4 bases, leaving 13 bases between the germline ends. Germline loops: CDR1 LNHNV, CDR2 YYDKDF (reference sequence). The CDR3 contains 14 residues. The CDR3 protein is CATAKQEYNSPLHF. CDR3 DNA: TGTGCCACGGCAAAACAGGAATATAATTCACCCCTCCACTTT.

This chain joins TRBV24-1 and TRBJ2-4; a possible D gene is TRBD2 (6 bases). CDR3 length equals 18 residues. Trimming took off 0 bases at V and 13 bases at J, with 27 bases between the two ends. The germline gives CDR1 KGHDR, CDR2 SFDVKD. CDR3 sequence (DNA): TGTGCCACCAGTGATTTGCCGTCACGGACTAAGTCCTACAATGGGCAGTACTTC. Translated: CATSDLPSRTKSYNGQYF.

This clonotype appeared a few times. The CDR3 is CASSLGGTVENQPQHF. CDR3 bases: TGTGCCAGCAGTTTAGGGGGCACTGTCGAAAATCAGCCCCAGCATTTT. The chain is built from TRBV12-3 or TRBV12-4 and TRBJ1-5; possible D gene TRBD1, 5 bases. V shed 1 base and J shed 4 bases, with 14 bases lying between them. CDR3 length equals 16 residues.

In regard to this clonotype: With a much larger clone just one base away, this may be a read error. V is TRBV5-1 and J is TRBJ1-1; 8 bases line up with TRBD1. The germline V gene has CDR1 SGHRS and CDR2 YFSETQ. V was clipped by 2 bases and J by 3 bases; unmatched bases: 3. The CDR3 is made up of 14 amino acids. The CDR3 reads CASSFSGGDTEAFF. The CDR3 DNA sequence: TGCGCCAGCAGCTTTTCAGGGGGCGACACTGAAGCTTTCTTT.

The chain recombines TRBV3-1 with TRBJ2-1; D gene uncertain. Per germline, CDR1 LGHDT and CDR2 YNNKEL (reference sequence). The CDR3 loop spans 15 amino acids. V lost 0 bases to trimming and J lost 1 base, with 7 bases between them. The CDR3 protein is CASSQDLGSYNEQFF. Written as DNA, the CDR3 is TGTGCCAGCAGCCAAGACTTAGGGTCCTACAATGAGCAGTTCTTC.

The sample holds a few counts of this clonotype. The V and J genes are TRBV14 and TRBJ2-5; 13 nucleotides match TRBD2. CDR3 length: 15 residues. Losses at the gene ends were 5 bases for V and 6 bases for J; bases not matched to a gene: 6. The germline V gene encodes CDR1 SGHDN and CDR2 FVKESK. This CDR3 reads CASSDWTSGGKTQYF. The CDR3 DNA sequence: TGTGCCAGCAGCGATTGGACTAGCGGGGGAAAGACCCAGTACTTC.

This rearrangement joins TRBV29-1 to TRBJ1-4; D is unresolved. The CDR3 loop spans 13 amino acids. Germline V lookup: CDR1 SQVTM, CDR2 ANQGSEA. V lost 4 bases, J lost 7 bases, and 13 bases lay in between. The CDR3 here is CSVVVVFGEKLFF. As DNA, the CDR3 is TGCAGCGTTGTAGTGGTTTTTGGTGAAAAACTGTTTTTT.

The rearrangement joins TRBV6-4 to TRBJ2-1; a weak D match, TRBD2 (5 bases). The germline V and J ends were trimmed by 6 bases and 7 bases, with 16 bases remaining between them. CDR1 MRHNA and CDR2 SNTAGT come from the germline V gene. This CDR3 is 14 amino acids long. CDR3 DNA sequence: TGTGCCAGCAGCTCTCCGGGCCGGGGAAATGAGCAGTTCTTC. Amino acids: CASSSPGRGNEQFF.

In this sample, this clonotype turned up a few times. The junction departs from germline at one end; a sequencing error may be responsible. The genes are TRBV19 and TRBJ2-7; no firm D call. This CDR3 comprises 13 residues. Germline CDR1 LNHDA, CDR2 SQIVND (reference sequence). This CDR3 is CTSSSRSSYEQYF. Written as DNA, the CDR3 is TGTACCAGTAGTTCCAGGAGCTCCTACGAGCAGTACTTC.

The chain uses TRBV7-6 and TRBJ1-1; 7 nucleotides match TRBD1. Germline CDR1 is SGHVS and CDR2 is FNYEAQ. Trimming took 1 base from V and 5 from J; bases not matched to a gene: 13. This CDR3 spans 17 amino acids. The CDR3 loop is CASSLVPNGTEGTEAFF. The CDR3 coding sequence is TGTGCCAGCAGCTTAGTTCCTAACGGGACAGAGGGAACTGAAGCTTTCTTT.

This clonotype was observed a few times. The germline gene is not matched at one end of the junction; a read error may be the cause. This chain joins TRBV20-1 and TRBJ2-1; D may be TRBD2 (5 bases). CDR3 length equals 12 residues. Germline V gives CDR1 DFQATT, CDR2 SNEGSKA (reference sequence). As DNA, the CDR3 is TGCAGTGCCCGGGGATCCTACAATGCGCAGTTCTTC. The encoded protein is CSARGSYNAQFF.

To note about this clonotype: A junction end diverges from the germline sequence, so it may reflect a read error. The chain employs TRBV20-1 and TRBJ1-1; D is unclear. Germline V CDR1 and CDR2: DFQATT, SNEGSKA (reference sequence). The CDR3 is made up of 12 amino acids. This CDR3 is CSAREVGTEAFF. CDR3 DNA sequence: TGCAGTGCCAGAGAAGTAGGCACTGAAGCTTTCTTT.

The chain combines TRBV28 with TRBJ2-7; 7 bases line up with TRBD2. CDR1 MDHEN and CDR2 SYDVKM come from the germline V gene. There are 16 residues in the CDR3. Trimming at V came to 10 bases and at J to 6 bases, leaving 21 bases not matched to a gene. For the CDR3, the DNA is TGTGCCATCCAAGATCCAGAGGGGCAGGGAGGGTCCGAGCAGTACTTC. Translating gives CAIQDPEGQGGSEQYF.

The chain recombines TRBV21-1 with TRBJ2-1. TRBV21-1 is a pseudogene segment. This CDR3 region has 14 residues. CDR3 coding DNA: TGTGCCAGCAGCAAAGTTTGGCGTCGAAATGAGCAGTTCTTC. It translates to CASSKVWRRNEQFF.

This chain links TRBV7-2 with TRBJ2-5; a possible D gene is TRBD1 (6 bases). The CDR3 extends over 17 amino acids. Trimming stripped 6 bases from V and 1 base from J, with 21 bases between. CDR1 is SGHTA, CDR2 FQGNSA, per germline. CDR3 bases: TGTGCCAGCAGTTCTCGATCGGGACACCTTACCCAAGAGACCCAGTACTTC. It codes for CASSSRSGHLTQETQYF.

The V gene is TRBV9, the J gene TRBJ1-1; D call uncertain. In germline, CDR1 is SGDLS, CDR2 YYNGEE. This CDR3 contains 15 residues. Trimming shortened V by 0 bases and J by 2 bases, and 11 bases separated the two germline ends. The CDR3 sequence: CASSVGWGRNTEAFF. CDR3 bases: TGTGCCAGCAGCGTAGGGTGGGGTCGAAACACTGAAGCTTTCTTT.

The chain recombines TRBV10-3 with TRBJ1-1; TRBD1 matches at 8 bases. V lost 4 bases, J lost 8 bases, and 6 bases stayed unmatched. The length of the CDR3 is 13 residues. Germline CDR1 reads ENHRY; CDR2 reads SYGVKD. CDR3 DNA: TGTGCCATCAGTGCGGACAGGGAGGGAGAAGCTTTCTTT. Translation: CAISADREGEAFF.

On this clonotype: With a much larger clone just one base away, this may be a read error. This chain connects TRBV7-3 to TRBJ2-7; D might be TRBD2 (7 bases). This CDR3 region has 15 residues. Germline V gene data show CDR1 as SGHTA and CDR2 as FQGTGA. The CDR3: CAGSPYGGAPREQYF. DNA for the CDR3: TGTGCCGGCAGCCCTTATGGGGGGGCGCCTCGGGAGCAGTACTTC.

The J gene is TRBJ2-1, the V gene TRBV7-9; 9 nucleotides line up with TRBD2. The CDR3 is 17 residues long. Looked up from germline, CDR1 is SEHNR and CDR2 is FQNEAQ (reference sequence). After removal of 4 bases from V and 0 bases from J, the junction contained 7 bases not matched to a gene. In DNA form, the CDR3 reads TGTGCCAGCAGCTCAACCTTAGCGGGGGCCTCCTACAATGAGCAGTTCTTC. Amino acids: CASSSTLAGASYNEQFF. Supplemented by reference TRBV7-9 and TRBJ2-1, the full variable domain reads DTGVSQNPRHKITKRGQNVTFRCDPISEHNRLYWYRQTLGQGPEFLTYFQNEAQLEKSRLLSDRFSAERPKGSFSTLEIQRTEQGDSAMYLCASSSTLAGASYNEQFFGPGTRLTVL.

This chain links TRBV28 with TRBJ2-2; D could derive from TRBD1 or TRBD2 (5 bases each). V was shortened by 9 bases and J by 4 bases, with 12 bases between the two germline ends. This CDR3 has 13 residues. The germline V gene has CDR1 MDHEN and CDR2 SYDVKM. The CDR3 sequence is CASVGAVTGELFF. The DNA of the CDR3 is TGTGCCAGTGTCGGGGCGGTCACCGGGGAGCTGTTTTTT.

The J gene is TRBJ2-2, the V gene TRBV13, with D possibly being TRBD2 (7 bases). Trimming removed 7 bases from V and 3 bases from J, with 12 bases in between. Germline V gives CDR1 PRHDT, CDR2 FYEKMQ (reference sequence). The CDR3 runs 14 residues. CDR3 sequence reads: CASTIGGDTGELFF. The CDR3 DNA sequence: TGTGCCAGCACGATAGGGGGGGACACCGGGGAGCTGTTTTTT. The full variable domain, completed using reference TRBV13 and TRBJ2-2, is AAGVIQSPRHLIKEKRETATLKCYPIPRHDTVYWYQQGPGQDPQFLISFYEKMQSDKGSIPDRFSAQQFSDYHSELNMSSLELGDSALYFCASTIGGDTGELFFGEGSRLTVL.

The table lists this clonotype with a few counts. CDR3 sequence: CASSQAPRAGGGETQYF. CDR3 DNA: TGCGCCAGCAGCCAAGCGCCTCGGGCGGGGGGAGGAGAGACCCAGTACTTC. The chain combines TRBV4-1 with TRBJ2-5; 8 bases map to TRBD2. The germline CDR1 and CDR2 sequences are MGHRA and YSYEKL. The CDR3 consists of 17 residues. V shed 1 base and J 4 bases; nucleotides not matched to a gene: 11.

This clonotype showed up many times. The chain uses TRBV19 and TRBJ2-6, with 9 bases aligning to TRBD2. V gave up 10 bases and J gave up 0 bases; unmatched junction bases: 7. Germline CDR1 is LNHDA and CDR2 is SQIVND (reference sequence). The length of the CDR3 is 16 residues. The CDR3 region has the DNA TGTGCCACCTTAGCGGGGGCCATCTCTGGGGCCAACGTCCTGACTTTC. It specifies CATLAGAISGANVLTF.

This clonotype has ten or more counts. The chain couples TRBV20-1 to TRBJ2-7; D gene uncertain. CDR3 length: 12 residues. The V gene lost 2 bases and the J gene lost 3 bases, with 8 bases spanning the gap. From germline, CDR1 is DFQATT and CDR2 SNEGSKA (reference sequence). CDR3 sequence reads: CSARKSRYEQYF. CDR3 DNA: TGCAGTGCTAGAAAGTCGCGCTACGAGCAGTACTTC.

The genes are TRBV20-1 and TRBJ2-1; D perhaps matches TRBD2 (6 bases). CDR1 is DFQATT, CDR2 SNEGSKA, per germline (reference sequence). This CDR3 is built from 13 residues. Trimming took off 3 bases at V and 5 bases at J, with 11 bases between the two ends. DNA of the CDR3: TGCAGTGCTAGGGGAGGCGGGAACAATGAGCAGTTCTTC. Amino acid sequence: CSARGGGNNEQFF.

The chain links TRBV7-2 to TRBJ1-2, with TRBD1 matching over 7 bases. Germline values: CDR1 SGHTA, CDR2 FQGNSA. This CDR3 contains 15 residues. Trimming removed 5 bases from V and 2 bases from J; junction bases left unmatched: 8. CDR3 protein: CASSERQGQNYGYTF. CDR3 bases: TGTGCCAGCAGCGAGAGACAGGGTCAGAACTATGGCTACACCTTC. Full variable domain (missing parts from reference TRBV7-2 and TRBJ1-2): GAGVSQSPSNKVTEKGKDVELRCDPISGHTALYWYRQSLGQGLEFLIYFQGNSAPDKSGLPSDRFSAERTGGSVSTLTIQRTQQEDSAVYLCASSERQGQNYGYTFGSGTRLTVV.

The chain combines TRBV3-1 with TRBJ1-1; 9 nucleotides line up with TRBD1. With 0 bases clipped from V and 3 bases from J, the junction kept 14 bases outside the gene matches. This CDR3 is 19 amino acids long. Germline V gives CDR1 LGHDT, CDR2 YNNKEL (reference sequence). The DNA for the CDR3 is TGTGCCAGCAGCCAAGATGGATGGGGACAGGGATATAGGGACACTGAAGCTTTCTTT. Protein: CASSQDGWGQGYRDTEAFF.

Only a few counts were recorded for this clonotype. This may come from a read error, since a much larger clone is one base off. The CDR3 region is CSVVGCNEQFF. In nucleotides, the CDR3 is TGCAGCGTTGTAGGGTGCAATGAGCAGTTCTTC. This rearrangement joins TRBV29-1 to TRBJ2-1; D not resolved. V gave up 4 bases and J gave up 6 bases, with 7 bases separating them. CDR3 length: 11 amino acids. CDR1 and CDR2 from the germline V gene are SQVTM and ANQGSEA.